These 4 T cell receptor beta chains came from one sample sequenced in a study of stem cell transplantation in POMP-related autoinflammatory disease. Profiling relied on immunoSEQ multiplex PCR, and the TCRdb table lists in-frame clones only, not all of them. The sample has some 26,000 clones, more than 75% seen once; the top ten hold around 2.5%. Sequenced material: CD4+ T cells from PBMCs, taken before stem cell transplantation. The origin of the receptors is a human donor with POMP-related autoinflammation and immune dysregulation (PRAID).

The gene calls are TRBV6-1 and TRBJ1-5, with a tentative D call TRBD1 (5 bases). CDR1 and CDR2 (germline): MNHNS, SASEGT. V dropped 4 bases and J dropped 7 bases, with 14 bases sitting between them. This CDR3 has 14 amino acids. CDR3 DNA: TGTGCCAGCAGTGCGGTCGGGGGTGAACAGCCCCAGCATTTT. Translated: CASSAVGGEQPQHF.

CDR3 residues: CASSQDRTVSGNTIYF. The CDR3 nucleotides are TGTGCCAGCAGCCAGGACCGGACGGTATCTGGAAACACCATATATTTT. J is TRBJ1-3 and V is TRBV4-2; D not resolved. From germline, CDR1 is LGHNA and CDR2 YNFKEQ. CDR3 length: 16 amino acids. V was trimmed by 3 bases and J by 1 base, leaving 13 bases between them.

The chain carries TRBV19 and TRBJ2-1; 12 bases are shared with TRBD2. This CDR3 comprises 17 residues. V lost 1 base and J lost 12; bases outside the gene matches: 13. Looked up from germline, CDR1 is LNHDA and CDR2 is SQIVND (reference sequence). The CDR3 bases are TGTGCCAGTAGTATAGCCCGTGGTGCTAGCGGGAGGGCCGCGCAGTTCTTC. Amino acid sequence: CASSIARGASGRAAQFF.

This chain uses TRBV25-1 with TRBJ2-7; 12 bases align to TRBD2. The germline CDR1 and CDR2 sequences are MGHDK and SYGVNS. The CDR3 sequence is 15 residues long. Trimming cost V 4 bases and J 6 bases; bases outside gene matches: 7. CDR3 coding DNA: TGTGCCAGCAGTGCGTCCACTAGCGGGAGGAGCGAGCAGTACTTC. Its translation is CASSASTSGRSEQYF.